These 16 T cell receptor beta chains were all obtained from the same sample, sequenced in a study of blood T cells in healthy people across ages (dated by TCRdb to about 2015). Library construction relied on 5' RACE. Sequenced using an Illumina HiSeq 2500. The second PCR ran for about 6 to 11 cycles and used a J-beta primer mix along with a sample-barcoded 5' primer. In-frame beta chains were kept once TCRdb had trimmed the public reads at Q25 with fastp and called clones with MiXCR. Rows matching on CDR3 protein sequence are summarized as one entry with the most common DNA and genes. This sample gives hundreds of thousands of distinct CDR3 sequences in total; about 52% of them show up just once. 30% to 35% of the sample goes to the ten largest clones. Material for sequencing was blood. All receptors come from a woman aged 55-69 years in good health.

This clonotype was observed a single time. Mismatch with germline at one junction end may stem from a read error. The gene calls are TRBV5-1 and TRBJ2-5; D is possibly TRBD1 (7 bases). Germline V lookup: CDR1 SGHRS, CDR2 YFSETQ. CDR3 size: 14 residues. CDR3 protein: CPSSPQGGLETQYF. In DNA form, the CDR3 reads TGCCCCAGCAGCCCCCAGGGGGGTCTAGAGACCCAGTACTTC.

The chain carries TRBV7-2 and TRBJ2-1; possible D gene TRBD1, 6 bases. This CDR3 region has 13 residues. Germline V lookup: CDR1 SGHTA, CDR2 FQGNSA. V was cut by 1 base and J by 15 bases, with 16 bases left in between. The chain's CDR3 is CASSLDRGSFRFF. The CDR3 DNA is TGTGCCAGCAGCTTAGATAGGGGGTCTTTCCGGTTCTTC. The full variable domain, completed using reference TRBV7-2 and TRBJ2-1, is GAGVSQSPSNKVTEKGKDVELRCDPISGHTALYWYRQSLGQGLEFLIYFQGNSAPDKSGLPSDRFSAERTGGSVSTLTIQRTQQEDSAVYLCASSLDRGSFRFFGPGTRLTVL.

V usage is TRBV7-2 and J usage is TRBJ2-7; D not certain. V was cut by 1 base and J by 4 bases, with 8 bases left in between. CDR3 length: 13 residues. Germline CDR1 reads SGHTA; CDR2 reads FQGNSA. CDR3 amino acids: CASSLGTEYEQYF. CDR3 DNA: TGTGCCAGCAGCTTAGGGACCGAATACGAGCAGTACTTC.

This clonotype was observed a few times. The chain recombines TRBV7-8 with TRBJ1-2; 8 bases map to TRBD1. In germline, CDR1 is SGHVS, CDR2 FQNEAQ. V dropped 1 base and J dropped 8; count of bases not matched to a gene: 6. This CDR3 is 14 amino acids long. CDR3: CASSLGFRGQGYTF. In nucleotides, the CDR3 is TGTGCCAGCAGCTTAGGGTTCAGGGGGCAAGGCTACACCTTC.

The chain has TRBV12-3 or TRBV12-4 and TRBJ1-2; D remains ambiguous. The V end was cut by 4 bases, the J end by 3 bases, with 12 bases between. This CDR3 contains 14 residues. CDR3 sequence: CASSSPVKDYGYTF. The DNA for the CDR3 is TGTGCCAGCAGTTCCCCAGTCAAGGACTATGGCTACACCTTC.

The genes are TRBV7-2 and TRBJ2-2; TRBD2 agrees at 12 bases. This CDR3 is built from 18 residues. CDR1 SGHTA and CDR2 FQGNSA come from the germline V gene. V trimming: 5 bases; J trimming: 1 base; junction bases outside the gene matches: 8. CDR3: CASSLASGRDLNTGELFF. The CDR3 DNA is TGTGCCAGCAGCCTCGCTAGCGGGAGGGATTTGAACACCGGGGAGCTGTTTTTT.

V and J are TRBV20-1 and TRBJ2-5, with TRBD2 matching over 11 bases. The CDR3 is 14 residues long. The V and J ends lost 5 bases and 11 bases, in that order; junction bases with no gene match: 13. Per the germline V gene, CDR1 is DFQATT and CDR2 is SNEGSKA (reference sequence). The CDR3 region has the DNA TGCAGTGCTCGAACTAGCGGGGGCCCAAGGGAGCAGTACTTC. It specifies CSARTSGGPREQYF.

This clonotype was observed a few times. The chain joins TRBV20-1 to TRBJ2-5, with D perhaps assigned TRBD1 or TRBD2 (7 bases each). Germline V gene data show CDR1 as DFQATT and CDR2 as SNEGSKA (reference sequence). V lost 3 bases and J 11 bases, leaving 22 bases between the germline ends. The CDR3 has 14 amino acids. CDR3 region: CSARQTGYTREQYF. The CDR3 nucleotides read TGCAGTGCTAGGCAGACAGGGTATACGCGGGAGCAGTACTTC.

This clonotype was picked up many times. The V and J genes are TRBV9 and TRBJ2-5; TRBD2 aligns across 12 bases. The CDR3 runs to 15 residues. The germline V gene encodes CDR1 SGDLS and CDR2 YYNGEE. The J segment lost 9 bases and the V segment lost 4 bases, leaving 10 bases of the junction unmatched. The CDR3 DNA follows: TGTGCCAGCAGCCGCGAGACTAGCGGGAGTTTGTCCCAGTACTTC. Translating gives CASSRETSGSLSQYF.

As DNA, the CDR3 is TGTGCCAGCAATAAGAACACTGAAGCTTTCTTT. Its protein is CASNKNTEAFF. The rearrangement joins TRBV6-6 to TRBJ1-1; D call uncertain. The length of the CDR3 is 11 residues. Trimming stripped 7 bases from V and 1 base from J, with 4 bases between. The V gene's germline CDR1 is MNHNY and CDR2 SVGAGI (reference sequence).

The rearrangement uses TRBV7-8 and TRBJ2-6, with D perhaps being TRBD1 or TRBD2 (5 bases each). Germline lookup yields CDR1 SGHVS and CDR2 FQNEAQ. The V and J ends lost 4 bases and 0 bases respectively, with 10 bases between them. The CDR3 is made up of 16 amino acids. For the CDR3, the DNA is TGTGCCAGCAGCTGGGCAGGGACCTCTGGGGCCAACGTCCTGACTTTC. Encoded protein: CASSWAGTSGANVLTF.

This clonotype was counted between two and nine times. The gene calls are TRBV7-3 and TRBJ1-1; 7 nucleotides align to TRBD1. Trimming at V came to 5 bases and at J to 8 bases, leaving 8 bases not matched to a gene. The CDR3 extends over 13 amino acids. CDR1 and CDR2 from the germline V gene are SGHTA and FQGTGA. The CDR3 sequence: CASSPGTDREAFF. The DNA of the CDR3 is TGTGCCAGCAGCCCCGGGACAGACCGAGAAGCTTTCTTT.

The chain joins TRBV12-3 or TRBV12-4 to TRBJ1-2, with D possibly matching TRBD1 (6 bases). V lost 6 bases and J lost 8, with 10 bases in between. The CDR3 totals 11 residues. The CDR3 DNA reads TGTGCCAGCAGCCAGGGGTTCGGCTACACCTTC. The encoded protein is CASSQGFGYTF.

V usage is TRBV7-2 and J usage is TRBJ1-2; D is ambiguous. Germline CDR1 is SGHTA and CDR2 is FQGNSA. Deletions cut 5 bases from V and 2 bases from J, with 24 bases between. This CDR3 region has 18 residues. CDR3 coding DNA: TGTGCCAGCAGCCTCCGGGCTGTAGCGCCGGGCTTAAACTATGGCTACACCTTC. Residues: CASSLRAVAPGLNYGYTF.

The V call is TRBV20-1, the J call TRBJ1-6; 10 positions agree with TRBD1. The CDR3 runs 14 residues. V dropped 4 bases and J dropped 5; count of bases not matched to a gene: 2. The germline CDR1 and CDR2 sequences are DFQATT and SNEGSKA (reference sequence). CDR3 sequence reads: CSAKGTGDNSPLHF. Here the CDR3 DNA reads TGCAGTGCTAAAGGGACAGGGGATAATTCACCCCTCCACTTT.

The rearrangement joins TRBV14 to TRBJ2-5; D gene unclear. V was cut by 3 bases and J by 10 bases, with 12 bases left in between. This CDR3 is built from 12 residues. CDR1 and CDR2 from the germline V gene are SGHDN and FVKESK. CDR3 sequence reads: CASSHTSYRQYF. As DNA, the CDR3 is TGTGCCAGCAGCCATACGTCGTATCGCCAGTACTTC.